Shown below are 14 T cell receptor beta chains from a single sample sequenced in a study of T cell responses to AZD1222 COVID-19 vaccine. Generated by immunoSEQ multiplex PCR, the TCRdb table keeps only in-frame clones and is missing some. This sample has around 100,000 clones, with over 90% found just once. This specimen was peripheral blood, taken on day 0 of AZD1222 vaccination. Receptors were obtained from an adult in good health.

This chain links TRBV5-1 with TRBJ2-1; D not certain. Deletions cut 8 bases from V and 4 bases from J, with 10 bases between. This CDR3 contains 12 residues. Germline CDR1 and CDR2: SGHRS and YFSETQ. CDR3 in amino acids: CASISWYNEQFF. CDR3 bases: TGCGCCAGTATTAGCTGGTACAATGAGCAGTTCTTC.

V usage is TRBV3-1 (or the pseudogene TRBV3-2) and J usage is TRBJ1-2; D not certain. The CDR3 is made up of 12 amino acids. Trimming removed 4 bases from V and 8 bases from J, with 11 bases in between. Germline values: CDR1 LGHDT, CDR2 YNNKEL (reference sequence). Here the CDR3 reads CASSPPSGGYTF. CDR3 nucleotides: TGTGCCAGCAGCCCCCCGTCGGGCGGCTACACCTTC.

The gene calls are TRBV6-1 and TRBJ1-3; D unresolved. V was trimmed by 5 bases and J by 0 bases, leaving 8 bases between them. Germline V gives CDR1 MNHNS, CDR2 SASEGT. This CDR3 region has 14 residues. The CDR3 coding sequence is TGTGCCAGCAGTTCCGGGAACTCTGGAAACACCATATATTTT. This codes for CASSSGNSGNTIYF.

The chain recombines TRBV12-3 or TRBV12-4 with TRBJ1-1, with 7 nucleotides matching TRBD1. This CDR3 spans 13 amino acids. V shed 6 bases and J 4 bases; nucleotides not matched to a gene: 5. CDR3 region: CASRRPGGTEAFF. The CDR3, as DNA: TGTGCCAGCAGGCGTCCAGGGGGCACTGAAGCTTTCTTT.

The J gene is TRBJ2-2, the V gene TRBV24-1; 7 bases are a match to TRBD2. V dropped 4 bases and J dropped 0; count of bases not matched to a gene: 4. There are 16 residues in the CDR3. CDR1 and CDR2 (germline): KGHDR, SFDVKD. This CDR3 is CATSESLATNTGELFF. The CDR3 DNA is TGTGCCACCAGTGAATCACTAGCGACGAACACCGGGGAGCTGTTTTTT.

This clone was detected once. The rearrangement uses TRBV7-2 and TRBJ2-2; D not certain. V dropped 5 bases and J dropped 7 bases, with 11 bases sitting between them. CDR3 length: 13 residues. Germline V gives CDR1 SGHTA, CDR2 FQGNSA. CDR3 residues: CASSTSDRGELFF. The CDR3 DNA is TGTGCCAGCAGCACCTCAGACCGCGGGGAGCTGTTTTTT.

This rearrangement joins TRBV28 to TRBJ1-5, with 12 bases matching TRBD1. V gave up 4 bases and J gave up 6 bases; unmatched junction bases: 13. Per germline, CDR1 MDHEN and CDR2 SYDVKM. CDR3 size: 18 residues. CDR3 DNA sequence: TGTGCCAGCAGTTCGGGGACAGGGGGCATTCCGGCCAGTCAGCCCCAGCATTTT. Encoded protein: CASSSGTGGIPASQPQHF.

This chain joins TRBV28 and TRBJ1-1; TRBD1 aligns across 9 bases. CDR3 size: 14 residues. Germline assignment: CDR1 MDHEN and CDR2 SYDVKM. The junction had 9 bases not matched to a gene; V was cut back by 6 bases and J by 7 bases. Here the CDR3 reads CASRKGTGFVEAFF. CDR3 sequence (DNA): TGTGCCAGCAGGAAAGGGACAGGGTTTGTTGAAGCTTTCTTT.

The J gene is TRBJ1-2, the V gene TRBV27; 7 bases align to TRBD1. With 3 bases clipped from V and 7 bases from J, the junction kept 8 bases outside the gene matches. The CDR3 is 14 amino acids. The germline gives CDR1 MNHEY, CDR2 SMNVEV (reference sequence). The chain's CDR3 is CASSFAGGMGGYTF. CDR3 in DNA: TGTGCCAGCAGTTTTGCAGGGGGAATGGGTGGCTACACCTTC.

The chain has TRBV30 and TRBJ1-2, with 7 bases lining up with TRBD1. CDR1 GTSNPN and CDR2 SVGIG come from the germline V gene (reference sequence). This CDR3 is built from 14 residues. V shed 6 bases and J 3 bases; nucleotides not matched to a gene: 10. In DNA form, the CDR3 reads TGTGCCTGCCACGCCGGGACAGTCGACTATGGCTACACCTTC. Protein: CACHAGTVDYGYTF. Together with reference TRBV30 and TRBJ1-2, the CDR3 gives the full variable domain: SQTIHQWPATLVQPVGSPLSLECTVEGTSNPNLYWYRQAAGRGLQLLFYSVGIGQISSEVPQNLSASRPQDRQFILSSKKLLLSDSGFYLCACHAGTVDYGYTFGSGTRLTVV.

This chain links TRBV7-8 with TRBJ2-7, with 9 bases matching TRBD1. Unmatched junction bases numbered 14, after V lost 5 bases and J lost 6 bases. Germline V gives CDR1 SGHVS, CDR2 FQNEAQ. The CDR3 covers 16 residues. CDR3 sequence: CASSRPQTGTGSEQYF. In DNA, the CDR3 is TGTGCCAGCAGCAGACCTCAGACCGGGACAGGGAGCGAGCAGTACTTC.

The rearrangement uses TRBV29-1 and TRBJ1-4; TRBD1 is a possible D gene (5 bases). Germline lookup yields CDR1 SQVTM and CDR2 ANQGSEA. This CDR3 is 12 amino acids long. This chain's CDR3 is CGGGVSGEKLFF. The CDR3 nucleotides are TGCGGCGGTGGGGTCTCAGGGGAAAAACTGTTTTTT.

The chain has TRBV2 and TRBJ1-2; no definite D call. The CDR3 sequence is 16 residues long. Germline V gene data show CDR1 as SNHLY and CDR2 as FYNNEI. V gave up 1 base and J gave up 1 base, with 13 bases separating them. The CDR3 DNA is TGTGCCAGCAGTGAAGGACCAATCACCAGTAACTATGGCTACACCTTC. Encoded protein: CASSEGPITSNYGYTF.

The chain's CDR3 is CASSLSEKSNYGYTF. CDR3 DNA sequence: TGCGCCAGCAGCTTATCCGAGAAGAGTAACTATGGCTACACCTTC. The V call is TRBV5-1, the J call TRBJ1-2, with D unresolved. V lost 2 bases and J 1 base, leaving 12 bases between the germline ends. The CDR3 extends over 15 amino acids. The germline CDR1 and CDR2 sequences are SGHRS and YFSETQ.